The 30 T cell receptor beta chains given below trace back to one sample, sequenced in a study of T cell responses to AZD1222 COVID-19 vaccine. Data came from immunoSEQ multiplex PCR; TCRdb stores just in-frame clones and leaves some out. The sample consists of about 160,000 clones, around 90% of them appearing once. The sample was peripheral blood, taken on day 0 of MenACWY control vaccination. These receptors originate from an adult in good health.

The V and J genes are TRBV5-1 and TRBJ1-2; 10 bases fit TRBD1. Trimming took 5 bases from V and 8 from J; bases not matched to a gene: 12. CDR3 length: 15 residues. Per the germline V gene, CDR1 is SGHRS and CDR2 is YFSETQ. This chain's CDR3 is CASSTTGTGVGGYTF. CDR3 nucleotide sequence: TGCGCCAGCAGTACAACCGGGACAGGGGTAGGGGGCTACACCTTC.

The chain combines TRBV7-7 with TRBJ2-7; D not certain. The germline V gene has CDR1 SSHAT and CDR2 FNYEAQ (reference sequence). This CDR3 is 12 amino acids long. V was trimmed by 5 bases and J by 4 bases, leaving 9 bases between them. In DNA, the CDR3 is TGTGCCAGCAGCCCGACCGGTTACGAGCAGTACTTC. Protein sequence: CASSPTGYEQYF.

V is TRBV6-5 and J is TRBJ2-2; D is ambiguous. Germline V gene lookup returns CDR1 MNHEY and CDR2 SVGAGI. There are 11 residues in the CDR3. V was cut by 6 bases and J by 6 bases, with 5 bases left in between. CDR3 sequence: CASRKAGELFF. In DNA, the CDR3 is TGTGCCAGCAGGAAGGCCGGGGAGCTGTTTTTT.

J is TRBJ2-5 and V is TRBV4-3, with 7 bases matching TRBD2. Germline assignment: CDR1 LGHNA and CDR2 YSLEER. This CDR3 is built from 17 residues. V shed 0 bases, J shed 10 bases, and the junction held 17 bases outside the gene matches. The CDR3 region is CASSQEFRSIRGVGQYF. DNA for the CDR3: TGCGCCAGCAGCCAAGAATTTCGATCGATCCGGGGGGTGGGCCAGTACTTC.

About this clone: One end of the junction varies from germline; a read error may be responsible. This chain connects TRBV7-8 to TRBJ2-7; TRBD2 is a possible D gene (7 bases). Germline V gives CDR1 SGHVS, CDR2 FQNEAQ. CDR3 length: 17 amino acids. CDR3 loop: CASSLGGSGLHPYEQYF. The CDR3 nucleotides read TGTGCCAGCAGTTTAGGGGGTAGCGGGCTTCATCCCTACGAGCAGTACTTC.

This chain connects TRBV9 to TRBJ2-2, with TRBD2 matching 12 bases. The CDR3 is 16 amino acids. V was pared by 1 base and J by 7 bases, with 5 bases of the junction left unmatched. CDR1 SGDLS and CDR2 YYNGEE come from the germline V gene. The CDR3 loop is CASSVLAGGKDGELFF. The CDR3 DNA is TGTGCCAGCAGCGTACTAGCGGGAGGGAAGGACGGGGAGCTGTTTTTT.

The chain couples TRBV5-6 to TRBJ1-3; D unclear. The CDR3 extends over 16 amino acids. Germline CDR1 SGHDT, CDR2 YYEEEE. V was pared by 3 bases and J by 4 bases, with 17 bases between. CDR3 region: CASSWNGPGHGNTIYF. The CDR3, as DNA: TGTGCCAGCAGCTGGAATGGTCCCGGCCACGGAAACACCATATATTTT.

The chain joins TRBV6-1 to TRBJ1-2, with unresolved D. Germline loops: CDR1 MNHNS, CDR2 SASEGT. This CDR3 contains 12 residues. Trimming took off 2 bases at V and 3 bases at J, with 4 bases between the two ends. CDR3 region: CASSEPDYGYTF. CDR3 DNA sequence: TGTGCCAGCAGTGAACCCGACTATGGCTACACCTTC.

The V call is TRBV19, the J call TRBJ1-5; D gene unclear. The germline CDR1 and CDR2 sequences are LNHDA and SQIVND (reference sequence). Trimming pared 3 bases from V and 6 bases from J, leaving 6 bases between. The CDR3 has 12 residues. CDR3: CASSISPQPQHF. CDR3 nucleotides: TGTGCCAGTAGTATCAGCCCTCAGCCCCAGCATTTT.

The genes are TRBV6-5 and TRBJ1-1; D gene unclear. This CDR3 contains 13 residues. Trimming stripped 5 bases from V and 11 bases from J, with 18 bases between. Germline assignment: CDR1 MNHEY and CDR2 SVGAGI. In DNA, the CDR3 is TGTGCCAGCAGTCCCAAGGTAAACGGGAGGGCTTTCTTT. Translating it yields CASSPKVNGRAFF.

V usage is TRBV7-3 and J usage is TRBJ2-1; no clear D. This CDR3 comprises 14 residues. V gave up 5 bases and J gave up 5 bases, with 13 bases separating them. The germline V gene encodes CDR1 SGHTA and CDR2 FQGTGA. The CDR3 region is CASSLIGRDNEQFF. The CDR3 nucleotides are TGTGCCAGCAGCCTAATAGGACGGGACAATGAGCAGTTCTTC.

This chain uses TRBV19 with TRBJ2-6; D might be TRBD2 (5 bases). This CDR3 is 16 amino acids long. Germline V CDR1 and CDR2: LNHDA, SQIVND (reference sequence). The ends were cut back, 5 bases at V and 0 bases at J, with 11 bases in the middle. CDR3 sequence: CASSRGEFSGANVLTF. Written as DNA, the CDR3 is TGTGCCAGTAGTCGGGGTGAGTTCTCTGGGGCCAACGTCCTGACTTTC.

This sequence joins TRBV9 and TRBJ2-3; 7 nucleotides match TRBD2. Germline CDR1 and CDR2: SGDLS and YYNGEE. The CDR3 length is 16 residues. Trimming at V came to 4 bases and at J to 5 bases, leaving 13 bases not matched to a gene. CDR3 region: CASSPRGAGPVDTQYF. The CDR3 bases are TGTGCCAGCAGCCCCCGTGGAGCGGGACCGGTAGATACGCAGTATTTT.

The chain links TRBV5-1 to TRBJ1-1; TRBD1 is a possible D gene (6 bases). This CDR3 spans 14 amino acids. V lost 3 bases and J lost 0, with 9 bases in between. Germline V gene data show CDR1 as SGHRS and CDR2 as YFSETQ. This chain's CDR3 is CASSSGVVNTEAFF. The CDR3 bases are TGCGCCAGCAGCTCAGGGGTTGTGAACACTGAAGCTTTCTTT.

The V gene is TRBV5-6, the J gene TRBJ1-2; 7 bases fit TRBD1. Germline CDR1 is SGHDT and CDR2 is YYEEEE. The CDR3 is 13 residues long. Trimming cost V 2 bases and J 6 bases; bases outside gene matches: 4. DNA of the CDR3: TGTGCCAGCAGCTTACAGGGGATTGATGGCTACACCTTC. Amino acid sequence: CASSLQGIDGYTF.

This clone was counted between two and nine times. The gene calls are TRBV7-3 and TRBJ1-2; unclear D gene. This CDR3 is 16 amino acids long. Trimming pared 2 bases from V and 0 bases from J, leaving 13 bases between. Germline loops: CDR1 SGHTA, CDR2 FQGTGA. CDR3: CASSLWSRAANYGYTF. The CDR3 nucleotides read TGTGCCAGCAGCTTATGGTCCCGGGCCGCTAACTATGGCTACACCTTC.

The V gene is TRBV5-4, the J gene TRBJ1-4, with D possibly being TRBD1 (5 bases). The CDR3 has 15 amino acids. V lost 1 base and J lost 7, with 14 bases in between. The V gene's germline CDR1 is SGHNT and CDR2 YYREEE (reference sequence). DNA of the CDR3: TGTGCCAGCAGCTTGATTGGGAGGGGCCGTGAAAAACTGTTTTTT. Its protein product is CASSLIGRGREKLFF.

The chain links TRBV23-1 to TRBJ2-1; 10 bases match TRBD1. TRBV23-1 qualifies as an ORF whose function is uncertain. The trim removed 8 bases at V and 6 bases at J, leaving 13 bases unmatched. The CDR3 length is 16 residues. CDR3 in DNA: TGCGCCAGCCGATACGGGACAGGGGAGGACCTCAATGAGCAGTTCTTC. It specifies CASRYGTGEDLNEQFF.

This clone was observed once. This chain joins TRBV5-4 and TRBJ2-5, with D possibly matching TRBD1 (6 bases). In germline, CDR1 is SGHNT, CDR2 YYREEE (reference sequence). The CDR3 has 14 amino acids. V shed 4 bases and J shed 2 bases, with 12 bases lying between them. The CDR3 protein is CASSKEDRQETQYF. CDR3 DNA sequence: TGTGCCAGCAGCAAAGAGGACAGACAAGAGACCCAGTACTTC.

In its sample, this clone was seen a few times. In DNA form, the CDR3 reads TGTGCCAGCAGATCCGGGACAGGGGCCGAAAAACTGTTTTTT. It yields the protein CASRSGTGAEKLFF. This chain uses TRBV28 with TRBJ1-4, with TRBD1 identical over 10 bases. CDR1 is MDHEN and CDR2 is SYDVKM in the germline V gene. This CDR3 has 14 residues. Losses at the gene ends were 6 bases for V and 8 bases for J; bases not matched to a gene: 6.

This sequence joins TRBV19 and TRBJ1-1; TRBD1 matches at 8 bases. Trimming took 1 base from V and 4 from J; bases not matched to a gene: 11. The CDR3 spans 17 residues. Germline CDR1 LNHDA, CDR2 SQIVND (reference sequence). The CDR3 spells CASSIGPQQGASTEAFF. The CDR3 coding sequence is TGTGCCAGTAGTATAGGCCCCCAGCAGGGGGCGAGCACTGAAGCTTTCTTT.

V and J are TRBV7-2 and TRBJ1-1; possible D gene TRBD1, 5 bases. V shed 1 base and J shed 7 bases, with 10 bases lying between them. This CDR3 comprises 13 residues. The germline gives CDR1 SGHTA, CDR2 FQGNSA. The CDR3 DNA is TGTGCCAGCAGCTTAGACAGGAGCGGTGAAGCTTTCTTT. It yields the protein CASSLDRSGEAFF.

V and J are TRBV3-1 (or the pseudogene TRBV3-2) and TRBJ2-7, with D uncertain. The CDR3 loop spans 13 amino acids. V was pared by 1 base and J by 3 bases, with 7 bases between. From germline, CDR1 is LGHDT and CDR2 YNNKEL (reference sequence). The chain's CDR3 is CASSQASRYEQYF. The CDR3 DNA reads as TGTGCCAGCAGCCAAGCCTCGCGCTACGAGCAGTACTTC.

The V gene is TRBV6-5, the J gene TRBJ1-2; unclear D gene. The CDR3 loop spans 13 amino acids. Trimming took off 6 bases at V and 2 bases at J, with 10 bases between the two ends. Germline V lookup: CDR1 MNHEY, CDR2 SVGAGI. CDR3 DNA sequence: TGTGCCAGCAGAAGCTCGGGCAACTATGGCTACACCTTC. As protein: CASRSSGNYGYTF.

CDR3 sequence: CASSQDIRDQRTF. The CDR3 bases are TGCGCCAGCAGCCAAGATATCAGGGATCAAAGAACCTTC. The V and J genes are TRBV4-3 and TRBJ1-2; perhaps TRBD1 as D (5 bases). The V end lost 0 bases, the J end lost 14 bases, and 16 bases lay between the germline ends. The CDR3 is 13 residues long. Germline V CDR1 and CDR2: LGHNA, YSLEER.

V is TRBV28 and J is TRBJ2-5; possible D gene TRBD2, 6 bases. The germline CDR1 and CDR2 sequences are MDHEN and SYDVKM. Trimming pared 5 bases from V and 5 bases from J, leaving 15 bases between. The CDR3 totals 14 residues. Here the CDR3 DNA reads TGTGCCAGCAGTCGGGCTAGCGTGTGGGAGACCCAGTACTTC. Residues: CASSRASVWETQYF.

This clone was recorded once. The rearrangement links TRBV20-1 to TRBJ2-7; 8 bases align to TRBD2. V lost 3 bases to trimming and J lost 6 bases; unmatched junction nucleotides: 10. Germline loops: CDR1 DFQATT, CDR2 SNEGSKA (reference sequence). The CDR3 has 14 residues. CDR3 protein: CSASGAGRAVEQYF. The CDR3 DNA reads TGCAGTGCTAGTGGTGCCGGGAGGGCCGTCGAGCAGTACTTC.

This clone was picked up one time. The chain has TRBV12-5 and TRBJ1-5; unclear D gene. Between the trimmed V and J ends, which lost 1 base and 4 bases, there was a span of 8 bases. The CDR3 loop spans 14 amino acids. Per the germline V gene, CDR1 is LGHNT and CDR2 is FRNRAP. The CDR3 is CASGLGVGNQPQHF. The CDR3 DNA follows: TGTGCTAGTGGTTTGGGGGTTGGGAATCAGCCCCAGCATTTT.

The chain is built from TRBV19 and TRBJ2-3, with TRBD2 matching 12 bases. Germline V gene data show CDR1 as LNHDA and CDR2 as SQIVND (reference sequence). V dropped 4 bases and J dropped 3; count of bases not matched to a gene: 8. The CDR3 length is 17 residues. The CDR3 DNA reads TGTGCCAGTAGTACTAGCCCCGGGACTAGCGGGACAGATACGCAGTATTTT. As protein: CASSTSPGTSGTDTQYF.

The table lists this clone with a count of one. The genes are TRBV29-1 and TRBJ1-2; a possible D gene is TRBD1 (6 bases). V was clipped by 4 bases and J by 2 bases, with 11 bases between them. The germline CDR1 and CDR2 sequences are SQVTM and ANQGSEA. The CDR3 loop spans 13 amino acids. The DNA for the CDR3 is TGCAGCGTTGCACAGGGTGGAAACTATGGCTACACCTTC. Protein product: CSVAQGGNYGYTF.